The 20 T cell receptor beta chains below were found in one sample sequenced in a study of blood T cells in healthy people across ages. A second roughly 6 to 11 cycle PCR used barcoded and J-beta primers. TCRdb independently ran MiXCR on the 5' RACE reads; one entry per CDR3 protein. The table shows around 1,700,000 distinct CDR3 sequences, with 28% occurring only once. Sequencing was performed on blood. These receptors were taken from a woman aged 25 to 39 in good health.

This clonotype appeared many times. The V call is TRBV20-1, the J call TRBJ2-7; D is unclear. The CDR3 is 14 amino acids. V was trimmed by 5 bases and J by 2 bases, leaving 16 bases between them. Germline V gene sequence: CDR1 DFQATT, CDR2 SNEGSKA (reference sequence). This chain's CDR3 is CSAAMGSRPYEQYF. The CDR3 coding sequence is TGCAGTGCTGCCATGGGTAGCCGTCCCTACGAGCAGTACTTC.

V gene TRBV28 combines with J gene TRBJ1-2; D ambiguous. Germline-derived CDR1 and CDR2 are MDHEN and SYDVKM. Trimming stripped 1 base from V and 12 bases from J, with 21 bases between. The CDR3 is 15 amino acids. CDR3 bases: TGTGCCAGCAGTTTATCCGCACCGGGTGGCCCGGGCCACACCTTC. This codes for CASSLSAPGGPGHTF.

This clonotype has just a few counts. V is TRBV5-1 and J is TRBJ2-3; 7 bases match TRBD1. The CDR3 extends over 14 amino acids. Germline V gives CDR1 SGHRS, CDR2 YFSETQ. V trimming: 4 bases; J trimming: 4 bases; junction bases outside the gene matches: 6. The CDR3 DNA reads TGCGCCAGCAGCGAAGTGACAGGGTCAGATACGCAGTATTTT. Protein product: CASSEVTGSDTQYF.

For the CDR3, the DNA is TGTGCCAGCGCGGGGGCCTCAGTATATGGCTACACCTTC. The encoded protein is CASAGASVYGYTF. The V and J genes are TRBV6-2 or TRBV6-3 and TRBJ1-2, with a weak D call TRBD1 (6 bases). Germline V gene sequence: CDR1 MNHEY, CDR2 SVGEGT. V lost 8 bases, J lost 5 bases, and 15 bases lay in between. The CDR3 contains 13 residues.

This rearrangement joins TRBV29-1 to TRBJ2-3; no clear D. Trimming shortened V by 7 bases and J by 6 bases, and 8 bases separated the two germline ends. This CDR3 spans 10 amino acids. Germline V lookup: CDR1 SQVTM, CDR2 ANQGSEA. The CDR3 is CSATYDTQYF. The CDR3 nucleotides read TGCAGCGCTACTTACGATACGCAGTATTTT.

Here the CDR3 DNA reads TGTGCCAGCAGCGTAACCCCGGACAGGGCGGTTGAAGCTTTCTTT. Residues: CASSVTPDRAVEAFF. The chain employs TRBV9 and TRBJ1-1, with 8 bases fitting TRBD1. V gave up 1 base and J gave up 7 bases; unmatched junction bases: 9. CDR1 is SGDLS and CDR2 is YYNGEE in the germline V gene. The CDR3 covers 15 residues.

To note about this clonotype: A read error may produce the germline difference seen at one junction end. V usage is TRBV12-3 or TRBV12-4 and J usage is TRBJ2-3; a possible D gene is TRBD1 (7 bases). The CDR3 runs to 18 residues. The CDR3 protein is CASTYPVAGGYSTDTQYF. The CDR3 coding sequence is TGCGCCAGCACCTACCCGGTAGCAGGGGGGTATTCGACAGATACGCAGTATTTT.

The sample holds many counts of this clonotype. The chain is built from TRBV10-2 and TRBJ2-5; TRBD1 might be the D (5 bases). The CDR3 is made up of 12 amino acids. Looked up from germline, CDR1 is WSHSY and CDR2 is SAAADI. The V gene lost 5 bases and the J gene lost 2 bases, with 6 bases spanning the gap. CDR3 in DNA: TGCGCCAGCAGTAAGGGGCAAGAGACCCAGTACTTC. It translates to CASSKGQETQYF.

The chain carries TRBV12-3 or TRBV12-4 and TRBJ2-2, with D perhaps matching TRBD1 or TRBD2 (5 bases each). The length of the CDR3 is 15 residues. V lost 8 bases to trimming and J lost 1 base, with 14 bases between them. Here the CDR3 reads CASGRGRGNTGELFF. CDR3 coding DNA: TGTGCCAGCGGAAGGGGACGAGGGAACACCGGGGAGCTGTTTTTT.

This sequence joins TRBV5-5 and TRBJ2-3; 12 nucleotides align to TRBD1. V was clipped by 9 bases and J by 2 bases; unmatched bases: 10. Germline assignment: CDR1 SGHKS and CDR2 YYEKEE (reference sequence). The CDR3 is made up of 16 amino acids. CDR3 sequence: CAINPGTGGSTDTQYF. The DNA of the CDR3 is TGTGCCATCAACCCCGGGACAGGGGGCTCCACAGATACGCAGTATTTT.

This clonotype was observed a few times. The chain couples TRBV12-3 or TRBV12-4 to TRBJ2-2, with 8 bases aligning to TRBD2. The CDR3 runs 16 residues. V was clipped by 5 bases and J by 1 base; unmatched bases: 6. CDR3: CASSTLAGQNTGELFF. CDR3 DNA: TGTGCCAGCAGTACCTTAGCGGGGCAGAACACCGGGGAGCTGTTTTTT.

In its sample, this clonotype was seen a few times. One end of the junction varies from germline; a read error may be responsible. This chain connects TRBV5-1 to TRBJ2-4; D is possibly TRBD1 (6 bases). The assigned J gene may be wrong: the sequence end matches TRBJ2-7 better. The germline V gene has CDR1 SGHRS and CDR2 YFSETQ. This CDR3 has 13 amino acids. CDR3 in amino acids: CASNLLQQGEQYF. The DNA of the CDR3 is TGCGCCAGCAACTTGCTTCAACAGGGCGAGCAGTACTTC.

This rearrangement joins TRBV6-1 to TRBJ2-1; D gene uncertain. CDR3 size: 16 residues. The ends were cut back, 2 bases at V and 4 bases at J, with 15 bases in the middle. Germline V gives CDR1 MNHNS, CDR2 SASEGT. CDR3: CASSEFMETVYNEQFF. The DNA of the CDR3 is TGTGCCAGCAGTGAATTTATGGAAACAGTGTACAATGAGCAGTTCTTC.

The chain joins TRBV6-6 to TRBJ2-3, with D perhaps TRBD1 (5 bases). The CDR3 is made up of 13 amino acids. From germline, CDR1 is MNHNY and CDR2 SVGAGI (reference sequence). Between the trimmed V and J ends, which lost 6 bases and 2 bases, there was a span of 9 bases. CDR3 DNA: TGTGCCAGCAGAGCCAGGGCCACAGATACGCAGTATTTT. It is translated as CASRARATDTQYF.

This clonotype has ten or more counts. The genes are TRBV5-1 and TRBJ2-1; TRBD2 aligns across 9 bases. V was pared by 0 bases and J by 0 bases, with 10 bases of the junction left unmatched. The CDR3 contains 19 residues. Germline CDR1 is SGHRS and CDR2 is YFSETQ. The CDR3 region is CASSLVSGGPPSSYNEQFF. The DNA for the CDR3 is TGCGCCAGCAGCTTGGTTAGCGGGGGTCCCCCTAGCTCCTACAATGAGCAGTTCTTC.

In DNA form, the CDR3 reads TGTGCCAGCAGCCTTCGATGGGGCTACACCTTC. It yields the protein CASSLRWGYTF. This chain links TRBV2 with TRBJ1-2; the D is unclear. The germline V and J ends were trimmed by 6 bases and 8 bases, with 10 bases remaining between them. Germline CDR1 reads SNHLY; CDR2 reads FYNNEI. This CDR3 comprises 11 residues.

This clonotype was seen ten or more times. The chain recombines TRBV5-1 with TRBJ2-2; 7 positions match TRBD1. The CDR3 length is 16 residues. Looked up from germline, CDR1 is SGHRS and CDR2 is YFSETQ. V dropped 3 bases and J dropped 3; count of bases not matched to a gene: 8. The CDR3 reads CASSSKGTVDTGELFF. The CDR3 DNA is TGCGCCAGCAGCTCGAAAGGGACAGTAGACACCGGGGAGCTGTTTTTT.

This clonotype was recorded at least ten times. CDR3 DNA sequence: TGTGCCAGCAGCGTCGACAGGGGTCTTTATTACGAGCAGTACTTC. Translating gives CASSVDRGLYYEQYF. The chain employs TRBV9 and TRBJ2-7; 8 bases align to TRBD1. Germline values: CDR1 SGDLS, CDR2 YYNGEE. There are 15 residues in the CDR3. The trim removed 2 bases at V and 4 bases at J, leaving 8 bases unmatched.

As to this clonotype: One end of the junction does not line up with germline, which may come from a read error. Written as DNA, the CDR3 is TGTGCCAGCAGCACGGGCAGGCTCTATGACTACACCTTC. Its translation is CASSTGRLYDYTF. The V and J genes are TRBV7-2 and TRBJ1-2; D uncertain. This CDR3 region has 13 residues. Germline V lookup: CDR1 SGHTA, CDR2 FQGNSA.

This clonotype was counted at least ten times. V usage is TRBV4-3 and J usage is TRBJ2-7; 9 bases line up with TRBD2. The CDR3 is 16 amino acids. In germline, CDR1 is LGHNA, CDR2 YSLEER. Trimming cost V 1 base and J 3 bases; bases outside gene matches: 7. In DNA, the CDR3 is TGCGCCAGCAGCCAAGGACTAGCGGTTGGGGGCTACGAGCAGTACTTC. Translation: CASSQGLAVGGYEQYF.